These 14 T cell receptor beta chains share one sample of origin, sequenced in a study of CXCR3-negative and CXCR3-positive naive CD8 T cells. UMI-tagged TRB cDNA libraries were built via 5' RACE. TCRdb reprocessed the 5' RACE reads and stores each CDR3 protein as one record, lacking DNA. The data show some 120,000 distinct CDR3 sequences, and the top ten clones hold around 0.38%. Their recognized antigens are unknown. Study outcomes and limitations: CXCR3-positive naive cells carried more hydrophobic TRB CDR3s than CXCR3-negative naive cells did.

Sequences were obtained from naive CXCR3+ CD8+ T cells from blood. Subset defined: CD45RO-CCR7+CD27+CD95- naive CD8+ T cells expressing CXCR3 (TNR3+). Receptors originate from a human donor in good health. Some clones in this sample may be carry-over from other donors' samples.

V gene TRBV7-6 combines with J gene TRBJ2-5; TCRdb returns TRBD1, unconfirmable since there is no DNA. The CDR3 length is 14 residues. Germline loops: CDR1 SGHVS, CDR2 FNYEAQ. CDR3 residues: CASSGLGTGETQYF.

This rearrangement joins TRBV12-3 or TRBV12-4 to TRBJ1-6. The CDR3 runs 15 residues. The CDR3 loop reads CASSSTRGSDSPLHF.

This chain joins TRBV5-1 and TRBJ2-7; TCRdb picks TRBD1, but there is no DNA to check that call. Germline V gene sequence: CDR1 SGHRS, CDR2 YFSETQ. The CDR3 covers 15 residues. The CDR3 loop is CASSSESGGAYEQYF.

The rearrangement links TRBV7-2 to TRBJ1-1. Germline CDR1 SGHTA, CDR2 FQGNSA. The CDR3 is made up of 14 amino acids. This CDR3 reads CASSLVALNTEAFF. Combining the CDR3 with reference TRBV7-2 and TRBJ1-1 gives the whole variable domain GAGVSQSPSNKVTEKGKDVELRCDPISGHTALYWYRQSLGQGLEFLIYFQGNSAPDKSGLPSDRFSAERTGGSVSTLTIQRTQQEDSAVYLCASSLVALNTEAFFGQGTRLTVV.

This chain uses TRBV2 with TRBJ2-5; TCRdb's D gene call, TRBD2, goes unchecked for lack of DNA. Germline CDR1 reads SNHLY; CDR2 reads FYNNEI. The CDR3 covers 15 residues. CDR3: CASRERAQGAETQYF.

This chain uses TRBV11-2 with TRBJ1-5. Germline assignment: CDR1 SGHAT and CDR2 FQNNGV. The CDR3 runs 14 residues. CDR3 sequence: CASSLGNGNQPQHF.

This chain links TRBV4-1 with TRBJ1-1. CDR3 length: 13 residues. CDR1 and CDR2 from the germline V gene are MGHRA and YSYEKL. The CDR3 protein is CASSLYMDTEAFF.

The V and J genes are TRBV29-1 and TRBJ2-2; TCRdb picks TRBD2, but there is no DNA to check that call. The germline gives CDR1 SQVTM, CDR2 ANQGSEA. CDR3 size: 16 residues. The CDR3 here is CSVSDPPGLNTGELFF.

CDR3 loop: CASSPLSGRVQETQCF. The chain joins TRBV12-3 or TRBV12-4 to TRBJ2-5; the D gene TCRdb calls, TRBD1, cannot be checked with no DNA. The CDR3 is made up of 16 amino acids.

This rearrangement joins TRBV20-1 to TRBJ2-5; the D call of TRBD2 rests on TCRdb alone, since no DNA is present to check it. CDR3 length: 16 residues. CDR1 and CDR2 from the germline V gene are DFQATT and SNEGSKA (reference sequence). CDR3 in amino acids: CSATRLAITMKETQYF.

V usage is TRBV4-1 and J usage is TRBJ2-1; TCRdb names TRBD2, which stays unverified in the absence of DNA. Germline values: CDR1 MGHRA, CDR2 YSYEKL. This CDR3 comprises 15 residues. CDR3 protein: CASSQEGLFYNEQFF.

The V and J genes are TRBV24-1 and TRBJ2-5; without DNA, the TCRdb call of TRBD1 cannot be checked. The length of the CDR3 is 17 residues. Germline V lookup: CDR1 KGHDR, CDR2 SFDVKD. The CDR3 protein is CATSDFSSGIHFETQYF.

CDR3: CSVEGRTPRPDTQYF. V usage is TRBV29-1 and J usage is TRBJ2-3; the D call from TCRdb, TRBD1, cannot be confirmed without DNA. The CDR3 is 15 residues long. Germline lookup yields CDR1 SQVTM and CDR2 ANQGSEA.

The chain joins TRBV7-8 to TRBJ2-7; checking the TCRdb D call of TRBD2 is not possible without DNA. The CDR3 has 18 amino acids. Germline V gene lookup returns CDR1 SGHVS and CDR2 FQNEAQ. CDR3 sequence reads: CASSLAAFGSRWAYEQYF. The variable domain in full, completed from reference TRBV7-8 and TRBJ2-7, reads GAGVSQSPRYKVAKRGQDVALRCDPISGHVSLFWYQQALGQGPEFLTYFQNEAQLDKSGLPSDRFFAERPEGSVSTLKIQRTQQEDSAVYLCASSLAAFGSRWAYEQYFGPGTRLTVT.